Listed below are T cell receptor beta chains from one sample, sequenced in a study of T cell repertoires in cytomegalovirus infection. One entry per CDR3 protein results from TCRdb running MiXCR on the reads. The sample includes about 260,000 distinct CDR3 sequences, roughly 13% of them seen just once. The sequenced sample was PBMCs. These TCRs come from a human donor in good health (CMV status not recorded). Some clones in this sample may be carry-over from other donors' samples. The CDR3 runs from the conserved cysteine through the conserved F or W. The order of the fields is D gene, clone size, V gene, J gene, CDR3 DNA, CDR3 protein. The D gene is left open where the match is weak. Size is stated for part of the rows, as once, few or many counts, or as a class when the clone is expanded.

NA	many	TRBV27	TRBJ1-5	TGTGCCAGCAGCCCAGACAGTTCTCTAGTAAATCAGCCCCAGCATTTT	CASSPDSSLVNQPQHF
NA	many	TRBV7-2	TRBJ1-1	TGTGCCAGCAGCTTAGTCCTGCCTGAAGCTTTCTTT	CASSLVLPEAFF
NA	few	TRBV20-1	TRBJ1-5	TGCAGTGCTAGCGGAGGGGGTGTACAGCCCCAGCATTTT	CSASGGGVQPQHF
NA	few	TRBV4-1	TRBJ1-6	TGCGCCAGCAGCCAAGATCCACCAGGGGTGGTGGAGTCACCCCTCCACTTT	CASSQDPPGVVESPLHF
NA	few	TRBV12-3/TRBV12-4	TRBJ2-1	TGTGCCAGCAGTTTCTTCGGTGGGTACAATGAGCAGTTCTTC	CASSFFGGYNEQFF
TRBD2	NA	TRBV2	TRBJ2-1	TGTGCCAGCAGAGCGGGACTAGCGGGAGGGATCAATGAGCAGTTCTTC	CASRAGLAGGINEQFF
TRBD1	NA	TRBV6-6	TRBJ1-5	TGTGCCAGCAGTCGGGACAGACCAACTGATCAGCCCCAGCGTTTT	CASSRDRPTDQPQRF
NA	many	TRBV7-6	TRBJ2-2	TGTGCCAGCAGCTTAGCTGGGACGGTGAACACCGGGGAGCTGTTTTTT	CASSLAGTVNTGELFF
NA	NA	TRBV20-1	TRBJ2-7	TGCAGTGCTAGTCTGGGGTACGAGCAGTACTTC	CSASLGYEQYF
TRBD1	once	TRBV7-9	TRBJ2-3	TGTGCCAGCAGCCCTTACGGGACAGCTAACACAGATACGCAGTATTTT	CASSPYGTANTDTQYF